This is a list of T cell receptor beta chains from one sample in a study of blood T cell repertoires in COVID-19. Here immunoSEQ multiplex PCR was the method, and the copy in TCRdb shows in-frame clones only, minus some. The sample contains 400,000 to 550,000 clones, 85% to 90% of which appear only once. Material for sequencing was peripheral blood. Receptors were obtained from a young woman with acute or convalescent COVID-19. CDR3s include the opening cysteine and the closing phenylalanine or tryptophan. Fields, in order: J gene, CDR3 length, clone size, V gene, D gene, CDR3 DNA, CDR3 protein. A D gene is named only where the DNA matches it firmly. Expanded clones get a size class; other rows say once, few or many, or leave the size out.

TRBJ2-2	14	-	TRBV29-1	-	TGCAGCGTTGGGGTAGGGGTGTTCACCGGGGAGCTGTTTTTT	CSVGVGVFTGELFF
TRBJ2-7	13	few	TRBV4-1	-	TGCGCCAGCAGCCAAGGCCAGAACTACGAGCAGTACTTC	CASSQGQNYEQYF
TRBJ1-6	13	-	TRBV28	-	TGTGCCAGCATGTTTGCCGGCGGTTCACCCCTCCACTTT	CASMFAGGSPLHF
TRBJ2-5	15	-	TRBV9	-	TGTGCCAGCAGCGCTGAAGGGACTTCCCAAGAGACCCAGTACTTC	CASSAEGTSQETQYF
TRBJ2-7	14	-	TRBV5-1	-	TGCGCCAGCACGTATGATCCAGATAACTACGAGCAGTACTTC	CASTYDPDNYEQYF
TRBJ2-3	15	-	TRBV5-4	-	TGTGCCAGCAGCTTGTATCTAGCAGAAGCAGATACGCAGTATTTT	CASSLYLAEADTQYF
TRBJ1-5	13	-	TRBV2	-	TGTGCCAGCAGTGAAGAGAACGGGCAGCCCCAGCATTTT	CASSEENGQPQHF
TRBJ2-3	12	-	TRBV29-1	-	TGCAGCGTTGGCAGGGGCACAGATACGCAGTATTTT	CSVGRGTDTQYF
TRBJ1-6	15	-	TRBV10-3	TRBD1	TGTGCCATCAGTGGGGGACAGAGAAAAAATTCACCCCTCCACTTT	CAISGGQRKNSPLHF
TRBJ2-5	14	once	TRBV11-2	TRBD2	TGTGCCAGCAGCCGACTAGCGGGGCTCGAGACCCAGTACTTC	CASSRLAGLETQYF
TRBJ1-1	14	-	TRBV19	TRBD1	TGTGCCAGTAGGCGGACAGGGACGGACACTGAAGCTTTCTTT	CASRRTGTDTEAFF
TRBJ1-3	15	-	TRBV6-5	TRBD1	TGTGCCAGCAGTCATAGAGGGGGCTATGGAAACACCATATATTTT	CASSHRGGYGNTIYF
TRBJ2-7	14	-	TRBV7-9	-	TGTGCCAGCAGCTTAGAAGGACTGGCCTACGAGCAGTACTTC	CASSLEGLAYEQYF
TRBJ1-2	15	-	TRBV6-1	-	TGTGCCAGCAGTGAAAGAGGGAACCTGAACTATGGCTACACCTTC	CASSERGNLNYGYTF
TRBJ1-1	13	-	TRBV12-3/TRBV12-4	-	TGTGCCAGCAGTTCATCGCAGGGCACTGAAGCTTTCTTT	CASSSSQGTEAFF
TRBJ1-4	13	-	TRBV2	-	TGTGCCAGCAGGCAGGGAGGGGATGAAAAACTGTTTTTT	CASRQGGDEKLFF
TRBJ2-1	14	-	TRBV24-1	TRBD1	TGTGCCACCAGTGGTACAGGGGAAACCGATGAGCAGTTCTTC	CATSGTGETDEQFF
TRBJ1-1	16	-	TRBV7-9	-	TGTGCCAGCAGCTTTCCTGCGGGGAGTTGGGACACTGAAGCTTTCTTT	CASSFPAGSWDTEAFF
TRBJ2-7	15	-	TRBV5-1	-	TGCGCCAGCAGCATACAAAGGGGGAGCTCCTACGAGCAGTACTTC	CASSIQRGSSYEQYF
TRBJ2-1	15	-	TRBV4-1	-	TGCGCCAGCAGCCAGGCGGGGAGCTCCTACAATGAGCAGTTCTTC	CASSQAGSSYNEQFF
TRBJ2-1	12	few	TRBV14	TRBD2	TGTGCCAGCAGCCTGCCGGGACTAGTACCGTTCTTC	CASSLPGLVPFF
TRBJ2-3	16	-	TRBV2	-	TGTGCCAGCAGTATCCGAGGGGGAGCTAGCACAGATACGCAGTATTTT	CASSIRGGASTDTQYF
TRBJ2-3	16	once	TRBV5-1	TRBD2	TGCGCCAGCAGCTTGGGGATTAGCGGGGGCACAGATACGCAGTATTTT	CASSLGISGGTDTQYF
TRBJ2-3	15	-	TRBV7-3	-	TGTGCCAGCAGCTCGCCAGAGGGTGGCACAGATACGCAGTATTTT	CASSSPEGGTDTQYF
TRBJ2-1	15	-	TRBV27	-	TGTGCCAGCACCGTAAGGGGGAGCTCCTACAATGAGCAGTTCTTC	CASTVRGSSYNEQFF
TRBJ2-7	15	-	TRBV4-1	TRBD2	TGCGCCAGCAGCCAAGTCGGGGGGGCTTCCTACGAGCAGTACTTC	CASSQVGGASYEQYF
TRBJ2-1	14	-	TRBV9	TRBD2	TGTGCCAGCAGCTCCTGGAATAGCGGGGGGGCCAAGTTCTTC	CASSSWNSGGAKFF
TRBJ2-1	17	-	TRBV9	TRBD2	TGTGCCAGCAGCGTAAGGCCGATAGCGGGGGGGCTGGATGAGCAGTTCTTC	CASSVRPIAGGLDEQFF
TRBJ2-7	14	-	TRBV4-2	TRBD2	TGTGCCAGCAGCCAAGACGGGGGGGCCCACGAGCAGTACTTC	CASSQDGGAHEQYF
TRBJ1-4	15	few	TRBV5-5	TRBD1	TGTGCCAGCAGCCTCCGGGACAGGGTCAGCGAAAAACTGTTTTTT	CASSLRDRVSEKLFF
TRBJ2-4	15	-	TRBV7-9	TRBD2	TGTGCCAGCAGCTCCTTAGCGGGGGCCTTAAACATTCAGTACTTC	CASSSLAGALNIQYF
TRBJ1-4	15	-	TRBV7-2	TRBD1	TGTGCCAGCAGCCCTGGGACAGCTCTTAATGAAAAACTGTTTTTT	CASSPGTALNEKLFF
TRBJ2-3	12	once	TRBV12-5	-	TGTGCTAGTGCTTCGTCGGCAGATACGCAGTATTTT	CASASSADTQYF
TRBJ1-2	15	-	TRBV18	-	TGTGCCAGCTCACCCCCTTCGGAGAGAGGCTATGGCTACACCTTC	CASSPPSERGYGYTF
TRBJ2-1	14	-	TRBV30	-	TGTGCCTGTCAGGGGTCGAGCTCCTACAATGAGCAGTTCTTC	CACQGSSSYNEQFF
TRBJ2-3	15	-	TRBV5-1	-	TGCGCCAGCAGCTTGGCCTTATTTAACACAGATACGCAGTATTTT	CASSLALFNTDTQYF
TRBJ2-7	14	-	TRBV9	TRBD2	TGTGCCAGCAGCGTAGATGCGGGGGGGCTCGAGCAGTACTTC	CASSVDAGGLEQYF
TRBJ2-1	13	-	TRBV4-2	-	TGTGCCAGCAGCCAAGATCGGGGTGATGAGCAGTTCTTC	CASSQDRGDEQFF
TRBJ1-1	14	-	TRBV4-2	-	TGTGCCAGCAGCCAAGATGACGGAGGCACTGAAGCTTTCTTT	CASSQDDGGTEAFF
TRBJ2-7	14	few	TRBV18	-	TGTGCCAGCTCACGAACCTATGGTACCTACGAGCAGTACTTC	CASSRTYGTYEQYF
TRBJ1-2	15	-	TRBV28	-	TGTGCCAACACTAAAGACTCGTACTCTAACTATGGCTACACCTTC	CANTKDSYSNYGYTF
TRBJ1-1	11	-	TRBV27	TRBD1	TGTGCCAGTACTAGGGGGCGCGAAGCTTTCTTT	CASTRGREAFF
TRBJ1-2	15	few	TRBV27	-	TGTGCCAGCAGTTTAGGTGAGGAGGAAAGTTATGGCTACACCTTC	CASSLGEEESYGYTF
TRBJ1-6	14	-	TRBV7-9	TRBD1	TGTGCCAGCAGCTTAGGGACAGGGGATTCACCCCTCCACTTT	CASSLGTGDSPLHF
TRBJ2-3	16	-	TRBV11-3	TRBD1	TGTGCCAGCAGCTTAGATGCGGCAGGGGGCAGAGATACGCAGTATTTT	CASSLDAAGGRDTQYF
TRBJ2-1	15	-	TRBV5-1	TRBD2	TGCGCCAGCAGCTTGATGGGCGGGGGGAAGAATGAGCAGTTCTTC	CASSLMGGGKNEQFF
TRBJ2-3	13	-	TRBV25-1	-	TGTGCCAGCAGTGAATACTTTACAGATACGCAGTATTTT	CASSEYFTDTQYF
TRBJ1-3	16	-	TRBV5-5	-	TGTGCCAGCAGCTCAACCCCTCAGATCTCTGGAAACACCATATATTTT	CASSSTPQISGNTIYF
TRBJ2-7	15	-	TRBV11-2	TRBD1	TGTGCCAGCAGCTTGACCGGGACAGGGTCCTACGAGCAGTACTTC	CASSLTGTGSYEQYF
TRBJ1-1	14	-	TRBV29-1	-	TGCAGCGTTGTCCACGGGACACAGAACACTGAAGCTTTCTTT	CSVVHGTQNTEAFF
TRBJ1-2	17	-	TRBV4-2	TRBD1	TGTGCCAGCAGCCAAGAAGATGGGACAGGGGGCGACTATGGCTACACCTTC	CASSQEDGTGGDYGYTF
TRBJ2-3	15	-	TRBV24-1	TRBD1	TGTGCCACCAGTGACCAGGACAGGGTGCCCGATACGCAGTATTTT	CATSDQDRVPDTQYF
TRBJ1-1	13	-	TRBV11-2	TRBD1	TGTGCCAGCAGAGCAGGGGGCGGAACTGAAGCTTTCTTT	CASRAGGGTEAFF
TRBJ1-6	13	-	TRBV6-5	TRBD1	TGTGCCAGCAAACAGGGGGTTTATTCACCCCTCCACTTT	CASKQGVYSPLHF
TRBJ2-7	13	-	TRBV10-3	-	TGTGCCATCACGTCAGGTCCTCTCTACGAGCAGTACTTC	CAITSGPLYEQYF
TRBJ1-5	16	-	TRBV12-5	TRBD1	TGTGCTAGTGGTTTGAGTCAGGGGGTACTAGGGCAGCCCCAGCATTTT	CASGLSQGVLGQPQHF
TRBJ1-2	15	-	TRBV10-3	TRBD1	TGTGCCATCAGATGGGAGGTTCAGGACAGGTTAGGCTACACCTTC	CAIRWEVQDRLGYTF
TRBJ1-3	16	-	TRBV18	TRBD1	TGTACCAGCTCAGCGGGACAGGGGAACGCTGGAAACACCATATATTTT	CTSSAGQGNAGNTIYF
TRBJ1-3	18	-	TRBV2	TRBD1	TGTGCCAGCAAGGAGAACAGGGGGTCTCCCAGCTCTGGAAACACCATATATTTT	CASKENRGSPSSGNTIYF